The T cell receptor beta chain described here comes from a study of CD8 T cells in Susac syndrome. Findings and caveats of the study: An acknowledgment was made by the study that its TCR sequencing and HLA analysis involved relatively few individuals.

CDR3 length: 12 amino acids. Between the trimmed V and J ends, which lost 3 bases and 5 bases, there was a span of 4 bases. Germline lookup yields CDR1 SGHDN and CDR2 FVKESK. When the RNA was reverse transcribed, random hexamers were used with an input of roughly 0.45 to 1 ug. By means of immunoSEQ multiplex PCR, TCR beta CDR3 spanning 54 Vbeta and 13 Jbeta underwent amplification. TCRdb independently ran MiXCR on the immunoSEQ multiplex PCR reads; one entry per CDR3 protein. Of 110,000 or so distinct CDR3 sequences listed, 85% to 95% are singletons. As concerns this clonotype: Its antigen remains unknown.

The multiple sclerosis control group consisted of treatment-naive patients whose relapsing-remitting disease, which was either stable or active, fulfilled revised McDonald criteria. Negative isolation was applied to CD8+ and CD4+ T cells, and FACS enrichment was applied to TEMRA cells. The sample comprised CD4+ T cells from PBMCs. V and J are TRBV14 and TRBJ1-4; D gene unclear. This TCR was sampled from a human donor with multiple sclerosis. In DNA, the CDR3 is TGTGCCAGCAGCCATGAAAATGAAAAACTGTTTTTT. This encodes CASSHENEKLFF. Full variable domain (rest looked up from reference TRBV14 and TRBJ1-4): EAGVTQFPSHSVIEKGQTVTLRCDPISGHDNLYWYRRVMGKEIKFLLHFVKESKQDESGMPNNRFLAERTGGTYSTLKVQPAELEDSGVYFCASSHENEKLFFGSGTQLSVL.